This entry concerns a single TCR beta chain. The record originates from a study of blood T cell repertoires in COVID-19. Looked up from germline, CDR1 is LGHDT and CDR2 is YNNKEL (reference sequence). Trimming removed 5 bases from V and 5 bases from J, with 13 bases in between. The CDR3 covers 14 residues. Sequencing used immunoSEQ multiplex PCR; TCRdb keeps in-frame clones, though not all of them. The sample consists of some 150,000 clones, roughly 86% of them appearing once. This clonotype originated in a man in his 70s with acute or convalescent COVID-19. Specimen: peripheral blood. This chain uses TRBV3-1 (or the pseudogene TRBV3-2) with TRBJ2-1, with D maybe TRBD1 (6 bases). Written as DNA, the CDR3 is TGTGCCAGCAGCTTACAGGGAGTCAACAATGAGCAGTTCTTC. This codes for CASSLQGVNNEQFF.